One sample yielded the 17 T cell receptor beta chains listed below, sequenced in a study of blood T cells in healthy people across ages. Sample-barcoded 5' priming and a J-beta primer mix drove a second PCR of roughly 6 to 12 cycles. TCRdb called the 5' RACE reads again in MiXCR, with one record for every CDR3 protein. This table holds some 800,000 distinct CDR3 sequences, 20% to 30% found once. These data were also reused for a study on T cells of mothers and their children.

The sample was blood. The receptors were gathered from a boy younger than 18 in good health.

This chain joins TRBV6-2 or TRBV6-3 and TRBJ2-2; D is unresolved. From germline, CDR1 is MNHEY and CDR2 SVGEGT. V was pared by 2 bases and J by 6 bases, with 7 bases between. CDR3 size: 13 residues. The CDR3 protein is CASSYVVPGELFF. CDR3 sequence (DNA): TGTGCCAGCAGTTACGTGGTCCCCGGGGAGCTGTTTTTT.

V usage is TRBV6-6 and J usage is TRBJ1-6, with a tentative D call TRBD1 (5 bases). The ends were cut back, 0 bases at V and 8 bases at J, with 11 bases in the middle. CDR1 and CDR2 from the germline V gene are MNHNY and SVGAGI (reference sequence). The CDR3 consists of 15 residues. CDR3 nucleotides: TGTGCCAGCAGTTACTCCGGCGGGGACCATTCACCCCTCCACTTT. As protein: CASSYSGGDHSPLHF.

This rearrangement joins TRBV28 to TRBJ2-1; the match to TRBD2 covers 10 bases. The CDR3 totals 14 residues. Germline-derived CDR1 and CDR2 are MDHEN and SYDVKM. Trimming removed 5 bases from V and 7 bases from J; junction bases left unmatched: 5. The CDR3: CASSLAGDRNEQFF. DNA for the CDR3: TGTGCCAGCAGTCTAGCGGGAGATAGGAATGAGCAGTTCTTC.

The chain employs TRBV6-6 and TRBJ2-7; TRBD1 matches at 7 bases. CDR1 is MNHNY, CDR2 SVGAGI, per germline (reference sequence). This CDR3 comprises 15 residues. The V and J ends lost 7 bases and 1 base, in that order; junction bases with no gene match: 10. The CDR3 protein is CASTSAGTVSYEQYF. The CDR3 nucleotides are TGTGCCAGCACGTCCGCCGGGACAGTTTCCTACGAGCAGTACTTC.

The chain employs TRBV7-9 and TRBJ2-2; D is tentatively TRBD1 or TRBD2 (5 bases each). The V end lost 7 bases, the J end lost 7 bases, and 19 bases lay between the germline ends. This CDR3 comprises 15 residues. Germline V lookup: CDR1 SEHNR, CDR2 FQNEAQ (reference sequence). The CDR3 region is CASNLMGVENGELFF. The CDR3 nucleotides read TGTGCCAGCAACCTAATGGGGGTCGAAAACGGGGAGCTGTTTTTT.

This clonotype was observed a handful of times. This chain links TRBV3-1 with TRBJ2-4, with 9 bases aligning to TRBD2. This CDR3 comprises 18 residues. Trimming cost V 3 bases and J 5 bases; bases outside gene matches: 14. Germline assignment: CDR1 LGHDT and CDR2 YNNKEL (reference sequence). The CDR3 reads CASSQDPLAGGTENIQYF. The CDR3 region has the DNA TGTGCCAGCAGCCAGGACCCATTGGCGGGGGGGACCGAAAACATTCAGTACTTC.

The chain has TRBV5-1 and TRBJ2-1; TRBD2 agrees at 12 bases. CDR1 is SGHRS and CDR2 is YFSETQ in the germline V gene. The CDR3 is 18 amino acids. V lost 8 bases and J lost 0; bases outside the gene matches: 12. The CDR3 DNA reads as TGCGCCAGTCAAAAGACTAGCGGGAGTGCCTTCTCCTACAATGAGCAGTTCTTC. Its protein is CASQKTSGSAFSYNEQFF. The full variable domain, rest sourced from reference TRBV5-1 and TRBJ2-1, is KAGVTQTPRYLIKTRGQQVTLSCSPISGHRSVSWYQQTPGQGLQFLFEYFSETQRNKGNFPGRFSGRQFSNSRSEMNVSTLELGDSALYLCASQKTSGSAFSYNEQFFGPGTRLTVL.

This clonotype was observed a few times. The V call is TRBV6-5, the J call TRBJ1-6; D unresolved. V was pared by 5 bases and J by 13 bases, with 21 bases between. Germline V gives CDR1 MNHEY, CDR2 SVGAGI. The CDR3 totals 15 residues. The CDR3 reads CASSTRERGIRPLHF. DNA for the CDR3: TGTGCCAGCAGTACCCGGGAACGAGGGATTCGGCCCCTCCACTTT.

This clonotype was detected a few times. V usage is TRBV11-2 and J usage is TRBJ1-4; D not certain. The V and J ends lost 0 bases and 5 bases respectively, with 13 bases between them. CDR1 and CDR2 from the germline V gene are SGHAT and FQNNGV. CDR3 length: 16 residues. As DNA, the CDR3 is TGTGCCAGCAGCTTAGACCCGGGAACTATCAATGAAAAACTGTTTTTT. Protein: CASSLDPGTINEKLFF.

The CDR3 DNA reads as TGTGCCAGTAGTATCGGCCGGAACACTGAAGCTTTCTTT. As protein: CASSIGRNTEAFF. V gene TRBV19 combines with J gene TRBJ1-1; D unresolved. With 3 bases removed from V and 1 base from J, the gap between germline ends came to 6 bases. CDR1 and CDR2 (germline): LNHDA, SQIVND (reference sequence). The CDR3 is 13 amino acids.

In this sample, this clonotype turned up a few times. V and J are TRBV21-1 and TRBJ2-5; TRBD1, as called in the table, went unchecked against the DNA. TRBV21-1 is tagged as a pseudogene. CDR3 length: 18 amino acids. CDR3 nucleotide sequence: TGTGCCAGCAGACCGGGACCGACAGGGCCTTTACCACAAGAGACCCAGTACTTC. Protein sequence: CASRPGPTGPLPQETQYF.

V and J are TRBV4-1 and TRBJ2-7; 8 bases map to TRBD1. The CDR3 is made up of 15 amino acids. Germline trimming cut 0 bases from V and 4 bases from J; bases unmatched to any gene: 5. Looked up from germline, CDR1 is MGHRA and CDR2 is YSYEKL. The CDR3, as DNA: TGCGCCAGCAGCCAAGATCGGACAGGGATATACGAGCAGTACTTC. Residues: CASSQDRTGIYEQYF.

This clonotype was counted only a few times. This chain joins TRBV28 and TRBJ1-2; 8 bases line up with TRBD1. The germline gives CDR1 MDHEN, CDR2 SYDVKM. CDR3 length: 15 residues. The ends lost 6 bases at V and 4 bases at J; junction bases unmatched: 10. CDR3 sequence: CASRRQGLMGYGYTF. CDR3 nucleotides: TGTGCCAGCAGACGACAGGGGTTAATGGGCTATGGCTACACCTTC.

This chain connects TRBV25-1 to TRBJ2-3; D remains ambiguous. Germline V CDR1 and CDR2: MGHDK, SYGVNS. The CDR3 is 15 residues long. The V end was cut by 3 bases, the J end by 1 base, with 11 bases between. The CDR3 DNA sequence: TGTGCCAGCAGTGATCCCTCGCCAGGCACAGATACGCAGTATTTT. Amino acid sequence: CASSDPSPGTDTQYF.

The CDR3 protein is CSVVEGVTEAFF. The CDR3 region has the DNA TGCAGCGTTGTTGAGGGGGTAACTGAAGCTTTCTTT. The chain carries TRBV29-1 and TRBJ1-1, with D possibly being TRBD1 (6 bases). CDR1 SQVTM and CDR2 ANQGSEA come from the germline V gene. The CDR3 loop spans 12 amino acids. Trimming left V 4 bases short and J 5 bases short, with 11 bases between.

This clonotype showed up just once. The chain couples TRBV7-2 to TRBJ2-5; 10 positions match TRBD2. TRBJ2-7 matches the DNA end more closely, so the J call is doubtful. Germline CDR1 is SGHTA and CDR2 is FQGNSA. CDR3 size: 15 residues. The CDR3 region has the DNA TGTGCCAGCAGCCACCCGGGACTAGCGATCTACGAGCAGTACTTC. It encodes CASSHPGLAIYEQYF.

This clonotype came up once. The J gene is TRBJ1-4, the V gene TRBV20-1; D remains ambiguous. This CDR3 contains 15 residues. Germline-derived CDR1 and CDR2 are DFQATT and SNEGSKA (reference sequence). V was shortened by 0 bases and J by 3 bases, with 11 bases between the two germline ends. In DNA form, the CDR3 reads TGCAGTGCTAGAGATTTTGGCAGAGCTAATGAAAAACTGTTTTTT. Its translation is CSARDFGRANEKLFF.